This T cell receptor beta chain stems from a study of CD8+CD57+ T cells in acquired aplastic anemia. Background on the study: Around 3.5 ug was the average amount of DNA from sorted CD4+ and CD8+ cells. The average read count for CD4+ cells in healthy donors was around 11 million.

TCR beta VDJ and CDR3 profiles were obtained from a genomic DNA template. TCRdb used MiXCR to reprocess the reads, holding one entry per CDR3 protein. This table holds approximately 170,000 distinct CDR3 sequences, 50% to 55% found once. General study results and limits: Overlapping CD8+ CDR3 repertoires of patients and controls contained nearly 30 shared sequences.

In this sample, this clonotype turned up a few times. Its matching antigen is unknown. The CDR3 runs to 18 residues. The germline V and J ends were trimmed by 3 bases and 0 bases, with 17 bases remaining between them. The chain links TRBV12-3 or TRBV12-4 to TRBJ2-2; D unresolved. This sequence was found in a human donor in good health, serving as a control. The sequencing input was sorted CD4+, CD8+, or CD8+CD57+ T cells (not recorded which) from PBMCs. CDR3 region: CASSFSYGEDPNTGELFF. The DNA of the CDR3 is TGTGCCAGCAGTTTTTCATATGGGGAAGATCCGAACACCGGGGAGCTGTTTTTT.